The clone carrying this T cell receptor beta chain is judged medium-sized (0.01 to 0.1%). Its antigen is as yet unknown. TRB rearrangements spanning V, D and J were amplified using mixed TRB-A/B primers. MiXCR, run by TCRdb on the multiplex PCR reads, gives a single entry per CDR3 protein. The sample has about 1,100 distinct CDR3 sequences; 30% are singletons. Trimming removed 2 bases at V and 9 bases at J, with 11 bases between. The CDR3 sequence is 13 residues long. Germline V gene lookup returns CDR1 ENHRY and CDR2 SYGVKD. The data originate from a study of T cell repertoires in aging, cancer and after chemotherapy. Study details: About 9.1 million TCR reads were in the whole dataset. Study results and caveats: The repertoire data cannot show anything about immunological memory following chemotherapy.

Amplification of TCR beta used genomic DNA extracted from peripheral blood. The sequence was obtained from a human donor with a solid tumor. The chain employs TRBV10-3 and TRBJ2-1; unclear D gene. The sequenced sample consisted of blood. In DNA, the CDR3 is TGTGCCATCAGTGAGCTCCCAAGGAGTGAGCAGTTCTTC. Its protein product is CAISELPRSEQFF.